The T cell receptor (beta chain) described here comes from a study of beta chain features in type 1 diabetes. General study results and limits: Significant though moderate, a shortening of TCRB CDR3s appeared in all four CD4+ subsets of Type 1 diabetes patients. High TCR expression in some cells could lead to their over-representation in cDNA sequencing.

Per donor, one heparinised blood draw averaged about 116 mL. Sorting with CD45RO/CCR7/CD25/CD127/CD95/CD27 yielded naive, central memory, regulatory and stem-like memory CD4+ cells. In all sorted populations, purity surpassed 95%. Of the isolated RNA, all was reverse transcribed, and so the sequenced material was expressed TCRB transcripts. The assay was immunoSEQ multiplex PCR, and TCRdb's table has in-frame clones only and misses some. The data hold 300,000 or so clones, with roughly an eighth observed a single time. A word on this clone: The antigen is not known.

Germline V gene sequence: CDR1 SGHTA, CDR2 FQGNSA. J was trimmed by 5 bases and V by 1 base; bases with no gene match: 6. CDR3 length equals 15 residues. The chain is built from TRBV7-2 and TRBJ2-7; TRBD1 matches 9 bases. Sequencing used naive CD4+ T cells from blood. The receptor was derived from a young man with type 1 diabetes. For the CDR3, the DNA is TGTGCCAGCAGCTTAGATCGGACAGGGGTCCACGAGCAGTACTTC. Translation: CASSLDRTGVHEQYF.